What follows is one T cell receptor beta chain and its context. The target antigen is unknown. This entry belongs to a study of cytomegalovirus exposure and HLA in healthy donors. The CDR3 extends over 14 amino acids. Germline V gene lookup returns CDR1 SGHTA and CDR2 FQGNSA. J gave up 2 bases and V 1 base, and 1 base lay outside the gene matches. Findings and limits, study-wide: Researchers counted roughly 160 TCR beta chains as cytomegalovirus-associated. It was only CMV serostatus that was available as immune exposure information.

Amplification used 60 Vbeta primers and 13 Jbeta primers. Clones were sequenced by immunoSEQ multiplex PCR, and TCRdb holds only the in-frame ones, with some missing. The data contain 150,000 to 250,000 clones, roughly 79% of them singletons. What was sequenced was PBMCs. The chain employs TRBV7-2 and TRBJ1-2; the match to TRBD1 covers 7 bases. This TCR came from a man aged 25 to 45 in good health and CMV-seronegative. The CDR3 sequence: CASSLGGQNYGYTF. The CDR3 DNA follows: TGTGCCAGCAGCTTAGGGGGACAGAACTATGGCTACACCTTC. Drawing the rest from reference TRBV7-2 and TRBJ1-2, the complete variable domain is GAGVSQSPSNKVTEKGKDVELRCDPISGHTALYWYRQSLGQGLEFLIYFQGNSAPDKSGLPSDRFSAERTGGSVSTLTIQRTQQEDSAVYLCASSLGGQNYGYTFGSGTRLTVV.